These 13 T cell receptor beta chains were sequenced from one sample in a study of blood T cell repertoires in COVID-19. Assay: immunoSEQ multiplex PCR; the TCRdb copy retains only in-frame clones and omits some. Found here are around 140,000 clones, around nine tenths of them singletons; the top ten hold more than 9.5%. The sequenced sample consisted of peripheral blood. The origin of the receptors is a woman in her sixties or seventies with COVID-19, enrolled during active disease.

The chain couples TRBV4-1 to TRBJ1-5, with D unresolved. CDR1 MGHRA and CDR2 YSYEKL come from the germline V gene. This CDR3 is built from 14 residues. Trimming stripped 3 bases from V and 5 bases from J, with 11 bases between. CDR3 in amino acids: CASSHEVHYQPQHF. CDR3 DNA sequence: TGCGCCAGCAGCCACGAGGTACACTATCAGCCCCAGCATTTT.

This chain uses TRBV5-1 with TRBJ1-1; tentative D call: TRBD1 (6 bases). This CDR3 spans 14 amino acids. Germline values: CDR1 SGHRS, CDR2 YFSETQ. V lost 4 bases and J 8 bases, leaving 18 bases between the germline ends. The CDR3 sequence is CASSDGGQGPEAFF. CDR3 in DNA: TGCGCCAGCAGCGACGGGGGGCAGGGCCCCGAAGCTTTCTTT.

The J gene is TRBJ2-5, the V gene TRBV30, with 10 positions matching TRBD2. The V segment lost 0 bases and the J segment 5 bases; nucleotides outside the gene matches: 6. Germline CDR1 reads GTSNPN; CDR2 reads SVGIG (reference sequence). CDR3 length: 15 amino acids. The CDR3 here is CAWSVSGGAGETQYF. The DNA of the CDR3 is TGTGCCTGGAGTGTAAGCGGGGGGGCCGGGGAGACCCAGTACTTC.

The CDR3 nucleotides read TGTGCCAGCAAAGGCGACAGGGGGCTCTATGGCTACACCTTC. Protein sequence: CASKGDRGLYGYTF. The V gene is TRBV28, the J gene TRBJ1-2; 10 positions agree with TRBD1. This CDR3 region has 14 residues. The V gene's germline CDR1 is MDHEN and CDR2 SYDVKM. Trimming cost V 7 bases and J 4 bases; bases outside gene matches: 6.

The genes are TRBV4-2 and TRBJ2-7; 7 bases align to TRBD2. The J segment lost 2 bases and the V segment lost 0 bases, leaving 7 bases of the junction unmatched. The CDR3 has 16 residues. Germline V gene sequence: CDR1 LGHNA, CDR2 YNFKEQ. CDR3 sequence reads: CASSQDRGSTTYEQYF. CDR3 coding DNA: TGTGCCAGCAGCCAAGATCGCGGGAGTACTACCTACGAGCAGTACTTC.

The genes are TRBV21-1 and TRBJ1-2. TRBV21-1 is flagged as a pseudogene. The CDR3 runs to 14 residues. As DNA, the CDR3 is TGTGCCAGCAGCTACCGGGAGTCCGGGCATGGCTACACCTTC. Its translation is CASSYRESGHGYTF.

CDR3 sequence reads: CASSRQGLNTEAFF. CDR3 nucleotides: TGTGCCAGTAGCCGACAGGGTCTGAACACTGAAGCTTTCTTT. The chain has TRBV19 and TRBJ1-1; 7 bases are a match to TRBD1. Per germline, CDR1 LNHDA and CDR2 SQIVND (reference sequence). The CDR3 covers 14 residues. V shed 6 bases and J 0 bases; nucleotides not matched to a gene: 4.

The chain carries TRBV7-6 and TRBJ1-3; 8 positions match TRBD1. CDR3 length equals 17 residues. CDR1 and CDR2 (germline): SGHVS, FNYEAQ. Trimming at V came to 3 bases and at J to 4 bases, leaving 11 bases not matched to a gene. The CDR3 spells CASSLNPPGTGGNTIYF. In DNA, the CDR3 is TGTGCCAGCAGCTTGAACCCGCCCGGGACAGGAGGAAACACCATATATTTT.

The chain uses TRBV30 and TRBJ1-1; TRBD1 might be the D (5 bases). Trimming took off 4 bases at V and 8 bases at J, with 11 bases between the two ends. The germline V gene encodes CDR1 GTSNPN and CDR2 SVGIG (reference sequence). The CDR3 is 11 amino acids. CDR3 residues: CAWKGALEAFF. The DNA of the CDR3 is TGTGCCTGGAAAGGGGCACTGGAAGCTTTCTTT.

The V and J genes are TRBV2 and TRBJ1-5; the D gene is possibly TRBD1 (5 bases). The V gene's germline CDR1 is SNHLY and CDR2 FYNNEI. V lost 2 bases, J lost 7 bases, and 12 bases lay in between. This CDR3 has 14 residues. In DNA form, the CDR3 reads TGTGCCAGCAGTGAATGGGGGGAGCGACAGCCCCAGCATTTT. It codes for CASSEWGERQPQHF.

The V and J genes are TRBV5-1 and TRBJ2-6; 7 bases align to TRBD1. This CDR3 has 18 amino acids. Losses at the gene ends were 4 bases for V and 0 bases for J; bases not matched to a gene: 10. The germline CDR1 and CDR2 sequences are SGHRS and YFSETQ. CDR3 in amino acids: CASSGRQGYSSGANVLTF. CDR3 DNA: TGCGCCAGCAGCGGGAGACAGGGATACAGCTCTGGGGCCAACGTCCTGACTTTC.

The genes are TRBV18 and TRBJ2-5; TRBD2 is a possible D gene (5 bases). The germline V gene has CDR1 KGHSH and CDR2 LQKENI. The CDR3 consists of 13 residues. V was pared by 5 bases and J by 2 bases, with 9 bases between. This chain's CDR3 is CASSYGVQETQYF. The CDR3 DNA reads TGTGCCAGCTCATACGGGGTTCAAGAGACCCAGTACTTC.

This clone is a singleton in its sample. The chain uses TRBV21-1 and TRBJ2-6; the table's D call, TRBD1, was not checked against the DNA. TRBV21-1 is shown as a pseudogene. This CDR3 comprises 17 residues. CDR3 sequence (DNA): TGTGCCAGCAGCAAAGCTGGCAGATCCTCTGGGGCCAACGTCCTGACTTTC. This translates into CASSKAGRSSGANVLTF.